This TCR beta chain is drawn from a study of T cells in Graves' hyperthyroidism and ophthalmopathy (dated by TCRdb to between 2017 and 2020). At the level of the whole study: Peripheral blood samples were taken at initial diagnosis, before any treatment was given. Once sampling was done, hyperthyroidism patients were given methimazole at a starting dose of 30 mg daily, whereas ophthalmopathy patients were given high-dose intravenous methylprednisolone. The roughly 91 discovery patients were randomly divided into training and test sets at a 7:3 ratio. The study also compared thyroid tissue and blood T-cell repertoires from about 6 Graves' hyperthyroidism patients. TCR V-J signatures able to tell the groups apart were searched for in a discovery cohort of approximately 95 patients, of whom more than 40 had Graves' ophthalmopathy and around 56 had stable Graves' hyperthyroidism. Prospective prediction of ophthalmopathy was tested in an independent validation cohort of 18 to 20 hyperthyroidism patients and approximately 17 patients who later progressed to ophthalmopathy. TCR Vbeta CDR3 sequencing of roughly 140 peripheral blood samples (approximately 44 ophthalmopathy, some 75 hyperthyroidism and approximately 17 progressor patients) is reported in the paper.

Graves' hyperthyroidism was defined as stable when no progression to ophthalmopathy occurred over 18 months of follow-up. Hyperthyroidism patients were newly diagnosed, had a disease duration of under 2 months, and were aged 18 to 65 years. The study excluded patients with uncontrolled infections, other autoimmune diseases, pregnancy or lactation. Diagnoses relied on clinical symptoms, serum thyroxine and TRAb, thyroid ultrasound and orbital computed tomography. PBMCs were separated from 10 ml of fresh peripheral blood using Ficoll-Paque density gradient centrifugation. Total RNA was extracted using Trizol reagent, and RNA quality was assessed on an Agilent 2100 Bioanalyzer. The CDR3, from cysteine to phenylalanine, totals 14 residues. The retained sequence is limited to the CDR3, 42 bases, with the frame set at the first base. The trim is 5 bases for V and 0 bases for J, with a gap of 8 bases between the germline ends.

Overall results and qualifications from the work: A model built on a 13 V-J signature distinguished ophthalmopathy from stable hyperthyroidism, reaching 85% to 90% sensitivity and 81% to 83% specificity in cross-validation and 80%/75% in testing. In validation, the model predicted progression to ophthalmopathy a median of about 6 months before onset, with 65% to 71% sensitivity and 72.22% specificity. Most expanded thyroid clonotypes (frequency above 0.001) were also detected in blood, a finding suggesting that blood repertoires may reflect thyroid immune responses. Sample size was not statistically predetermined, and blinding of investigators to group allocation was not performed.

Worth noting for this clonotype: What antigen it recognizes has not been identified. Base quality data are lacking; no much larger clone is found one base away.

Amplification of TCR beta CDR3 regions was carried out from RNA transcripts. The TCR CDR3 was subjected to a first round of RT-PCR using the HTBI primer set and the Qiagen OneStep RT-PCR kit. The libraries were constructed in a second round of multiplex PCR and then size-selected and purified. The libraries were sequenced on an Illumina HiSeq2000 using paired-end 100 bp reads. The paper's data handling went like this. SOAPnuke was used to process the raw data, with reads discarded if the reads contained adapters or uncalled bases, had a mean Phred below 15, or lacked an exact constant-primer or identifier match. High-quality paired reads were merged using COPE v1.2.5, and each unique nucleotide sequence was defined as a clonotype. MiTCR v1.1 was used to align the clonotypes against IMGT TRBV, TRBD and TRBJ reference segments. Analysis was restricted to V-J combinations with a frequency above 0.0001, which covered about 99% of repertoires. A TCS score was defined as the ratio between F50 (clonal expansion) and ExV (chaos), using BLOSUM62-based TCRdist between CDR3 peptides within each V-J. Welch's t-statistics and random forest reduced just over 500 V-J features to under 15, which were used in a naive Bayes classifier (R e1071). The public sequencing data were trimmed at Q25 with fastp and processed into clonotypes with MiXCR by TCRdb, which kept only in-frame beta chains. Entries that share a CDR3 protein sequence are merged under the most common genes and DNA. The V and J calls follow TCRdb's processing rather than the paper's. This sample has 480,000 or so distinct CDR3 sequences in its table, and about an eighth of those were observed once. Together, the top ten hold less than 20% of the sample.

This chain is built from TRBV12-3 or TRBV12-4 and TRBJ1-3; no D gene is confidently identified. The TCR originated in a woman aged 18-29 years with Graves' hyperthyroidism. Input material: blood. Read as DNA, the sequence is TGTGCCAGCAGTGAACAAAGCTCTGGAAACACCATATATTTT. It is translated as CASSEQSSGNTIYF.